This T cell receptor beta chain comes out of a study of shared clonotypes between healthy human individuals. Here immunoSEQ multiplex PCR was the method, and the copy in TCRdb shows in-frame clones only, minus some. The data contain about 2.4 million clones, around nine tenths of them singletons. Deletions cut 7 bases from V and 2 bases from J, with 11 bases between. Germline CDR1 reads MNHEY; CDR2 reads SMNVEV (reference sequence). This CDR3 comprises 14 residues. The clonotype was recovered from a man younger than 35 in good health. V is TRBV27 and J is TRBJ2-2, with a possible D match to TRBD1 (6 bases). What was sequenced was naive CD4+ T cells sorted from blood. The subset: CD45RA+ positively selected. CDR3 sequence: CASTRTVNTGELFF. CDR3 nucleotides: TGTGCCAGCACCAGGACAGTAAACACCGGGGAGCTGTTTTTT.